This T cell receptor (beta chain) was profiled in a study of preoperative IRX-2 immunotherapy in early breast cancer. Germline V gene sequence: CDR1 LGHNA, CDR2 YNFKEQ. J gave up 6 bases and V 7 bases, and 2 bases lay outside the gene matches. The CDR3 covers 12 residues. Treatment reported: preoperative locoregional IRX-2 cytokine immunotherapy. Samples came from a phase Ib trial of preoperative locoregional IRX-2 cytokine immunotherapy. Data came from immunoSEQ multiplex PCR; TCRdb stores just in-frame clones and leaves some out. The table includes roughly 62,000 clones, less than 95% detected once.

Sampling was done from a patient treated with IRX-2 immunotherapy. The origin of this receptor is a human donor with breast cancer. The chain carries TRBV4-2 and TRBJ2-2; 7 positions match TRBD2. The CDR3 reads CASNAGAGELFF. DNA for the CDR3: TGTGCCAGCAATGCGGGGGCCGGGGAGCTGTTTTTT.